This T cell receptor (beta chain) is from a study of blood T cell repertoires in COVID-19. As for the study in general: Researchers got acute and convalescent COVID-19 samples from the United States, Italy and Spain. The cDNA or gDNA used as material had been derived from T cells, B-cell-depleted T cells, or PBMCs.

Germline CDR1 and CDR2: LNHNV and YYDKDF (reference sequence). V dropped 5 bases and J dropped 0 bases, with 13 bases sitting between them. This CDR3 spans 16 amino acids. Original data processing: Amplification from reference gene primers served as the basis for estimated nucleated cell counts. Using immunoSEQ multiplex PCR, the repertoire was profiled, and TCRdb retains in-frame clones only, with some absent. The D gene and trimming were derived from the DNA, and the V and J assignments and clone size from that table. Among about 150,000 clones listed, 75% to 90% were seen once. Specimen: peripheral blood. The rearrangement uses TRBV15 and TRBJ1-4; D possibly corresponds to TRBD1 (5 bases). The clonotype comes from a man aged 60 to 75 with acute or convalescent COVID-19. Written as DNA, the CDR3 is TGTGCCACCAGCCTTGGACACCTTGCAACTAATGAAAAACTGTTTTTT. Amino acids: CATSLGHLATNEKLFF.